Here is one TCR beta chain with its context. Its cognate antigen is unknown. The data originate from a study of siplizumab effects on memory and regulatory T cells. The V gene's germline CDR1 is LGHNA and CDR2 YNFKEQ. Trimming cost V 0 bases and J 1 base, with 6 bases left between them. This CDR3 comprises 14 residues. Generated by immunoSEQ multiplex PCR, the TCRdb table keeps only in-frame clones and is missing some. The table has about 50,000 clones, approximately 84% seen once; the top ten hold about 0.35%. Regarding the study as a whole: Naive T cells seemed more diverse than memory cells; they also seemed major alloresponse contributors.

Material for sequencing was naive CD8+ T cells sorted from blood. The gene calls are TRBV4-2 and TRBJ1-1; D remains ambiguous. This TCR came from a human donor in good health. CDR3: CASSQDGPNTEAFF. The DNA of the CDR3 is TGTGCCAGCAGCCAAGATGGGCCGAACACTGAAGCTTTCTTT.